This T cell receptor (beta chain) was obtained from a study of T cells in Graves' hyperthyroidism and ophthalmopathy. Study results and caveats: A median 6.5 months before onset, the model predicted ophthalmopathy. Stable hyperthyroidism was told apart from ophthalmopathy by a model built on 13 V-J features. The blood repertoire included most of the expanded thyroid clonotypes above 0.001.

Researchers amplified the TCR beta CDR3 regions from RNA transcripts. Primed by the HTBI set, a first-round RT-PCR was run on the TCR CDR3. MiXCR, applied by TCRdb to the multiplex PCR reads, yields one record per CDR3 protein. The sample consists of hundreds of thousands of distinct CDR3 sequences, around 15% of them appearing once. CDR3 length: 14 residues. Unmatched junction bases numbered 5, after V lost 6 bases and J lost 2 bases. Germline values: CDR1 DFQATT, CDR2 SNEGSKA (reference sequence). There are many counts of this clonotype. Antigen: not known. Sequencing was carried out using blood. This sequence joins TRBV20-1 and TRBJ2-3; 10 nucleotides line up with TRBD1. The clonotype originates from a young man with Graves' ophthalmopathy. CDR3 amino acids: CSARGQGITDTQYF. Written as DNA, the CDR3 is TGCAGTGCCCGGGGACAGGGGATCACAGATACGCAGTATTTT.